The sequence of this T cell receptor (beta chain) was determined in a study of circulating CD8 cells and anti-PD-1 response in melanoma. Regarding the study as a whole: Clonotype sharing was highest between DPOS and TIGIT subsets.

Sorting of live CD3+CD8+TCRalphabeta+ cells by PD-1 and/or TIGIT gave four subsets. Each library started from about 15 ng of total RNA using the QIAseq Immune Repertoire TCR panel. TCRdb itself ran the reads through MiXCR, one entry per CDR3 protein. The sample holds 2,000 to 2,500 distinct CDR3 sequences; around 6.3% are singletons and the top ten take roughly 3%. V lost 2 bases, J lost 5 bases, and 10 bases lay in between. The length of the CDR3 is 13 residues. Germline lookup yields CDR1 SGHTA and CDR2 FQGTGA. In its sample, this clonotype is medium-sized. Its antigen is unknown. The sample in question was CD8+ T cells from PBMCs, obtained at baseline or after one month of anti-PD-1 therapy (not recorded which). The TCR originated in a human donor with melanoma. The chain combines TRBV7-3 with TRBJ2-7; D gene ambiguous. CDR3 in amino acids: CASSLQNEDEQYF. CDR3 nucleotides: TGTGCCAGCAGCTTACAGAACGAGGACGAGCAGTACTTC.